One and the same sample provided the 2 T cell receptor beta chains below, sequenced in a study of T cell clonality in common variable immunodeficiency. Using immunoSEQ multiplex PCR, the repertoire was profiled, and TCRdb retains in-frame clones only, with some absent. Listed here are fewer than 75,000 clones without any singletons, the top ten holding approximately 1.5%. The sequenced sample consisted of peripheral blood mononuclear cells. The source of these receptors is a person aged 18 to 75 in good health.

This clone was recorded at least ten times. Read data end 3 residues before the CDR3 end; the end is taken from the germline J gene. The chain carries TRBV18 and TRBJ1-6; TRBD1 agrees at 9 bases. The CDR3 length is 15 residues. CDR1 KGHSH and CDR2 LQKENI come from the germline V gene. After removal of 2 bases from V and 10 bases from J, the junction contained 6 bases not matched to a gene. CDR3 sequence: CASSPRDRVLSPLHF. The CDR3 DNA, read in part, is TGTGCCAGCTCACCAAGGGACAGGGTGCTCTCACCC.

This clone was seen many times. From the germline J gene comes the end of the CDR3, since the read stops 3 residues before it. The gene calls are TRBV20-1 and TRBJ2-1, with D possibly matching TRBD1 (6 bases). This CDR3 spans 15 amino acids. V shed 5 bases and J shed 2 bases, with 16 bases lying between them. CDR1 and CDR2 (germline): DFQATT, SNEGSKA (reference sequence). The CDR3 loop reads CSAGPLGQTYNEQFF. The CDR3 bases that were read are TGCAGTGCTGGCCCACTTGGACAGACCTACAATGAG.